This T cell receptor beta chain was sequenced for a study of cytomegalovirus exposure and HLA in healthy donors. In the PCR, 60 Vbeta and 13 Jbeta primers were used. Produced via immunoSEQ multiplex PCR; TCRdb's table is partial and in-frame only. The sample records some 150,000 clones, under 80% being singletons. Points from the study as a whole: Altogether, 150 or so TCR beta chains were recorded as cytomegalovirus-associated. Upon later analysis, HLA-associated TCR beta chains proved more clonally expanded than other, equally common chains.

As regards this clone: What it recognizes is unknown.

V was shortened by 6 bases and J by 0 bases, with 25 bases between the two germline ends. This CDR3 comprises 18 residues. Per the germline V gene, CDR1 is SQVTM and CDR2 is ANQGSEA. The sequence came from a human donor in good health. V usage is TRBV29-1 and J usage is TRBJ2-3; D may be TRBD1 (6 bases). Sequencing was done on a sample of PBMCs. DNA of the CDR3: TGCAGCGTCCTTCCAAGCTACAGGGTCGGGTTGAGCACAGATACGCAGTATTTT. It encodes CSVLPSYRVGLSTDTQYF.